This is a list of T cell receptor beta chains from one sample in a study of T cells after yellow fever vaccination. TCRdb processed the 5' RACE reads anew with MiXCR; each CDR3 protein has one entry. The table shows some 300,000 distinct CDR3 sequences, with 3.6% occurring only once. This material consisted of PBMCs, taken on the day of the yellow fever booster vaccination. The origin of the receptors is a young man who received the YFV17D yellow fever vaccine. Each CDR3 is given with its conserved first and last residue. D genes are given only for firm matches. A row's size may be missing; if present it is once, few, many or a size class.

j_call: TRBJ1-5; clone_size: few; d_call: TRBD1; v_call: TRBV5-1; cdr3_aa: CASSWGQGGNNQPQHF; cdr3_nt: TGCGCCAGCAGCTGGGGACAGGGGGGGAACAATCAGCCCCAGCATTTT
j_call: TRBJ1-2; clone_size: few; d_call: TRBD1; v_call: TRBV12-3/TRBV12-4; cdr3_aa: CASSFWDQGDYTF; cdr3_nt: TGTGCCAGCAGTTTTTGGGACCAGGGGGACTACACCTTC
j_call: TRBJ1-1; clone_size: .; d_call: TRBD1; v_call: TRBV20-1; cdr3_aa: CSARSGRGQNTEAFF; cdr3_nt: TGCAGTGCTAGGTCCGGGAGGGGGCAGAACACTGAAGCTTTCTTT
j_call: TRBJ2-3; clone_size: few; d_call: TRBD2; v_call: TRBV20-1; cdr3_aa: CSSGGSSDARGAQYF; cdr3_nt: TGCAGTTCGGGGGGTAGTTCAGACGCCCGGGGTGCGCAGTATTTT
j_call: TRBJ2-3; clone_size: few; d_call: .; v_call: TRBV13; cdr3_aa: CASSLRRKDTQYF; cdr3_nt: TGTGCCAGCAGCTTGAGGAGGAAAGATACGCAGTATTTT
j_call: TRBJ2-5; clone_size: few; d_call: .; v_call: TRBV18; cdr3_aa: CASSPMLETQYF; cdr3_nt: TGTGCCAGCTCACCAATGTTGGAGACCCAGTACTTC
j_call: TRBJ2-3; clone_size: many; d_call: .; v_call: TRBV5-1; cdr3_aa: CASSPGSRTADTQYF; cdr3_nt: TGCGCCAGCAGCCCGGGGTCAAGGACGGCAGATACGCAGTATTTT
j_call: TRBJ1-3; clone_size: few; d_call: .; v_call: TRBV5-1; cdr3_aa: CASSAQGNTIYF; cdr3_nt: TGCGCCAGCAGCGCACAGGGAAACACCATATATTTT
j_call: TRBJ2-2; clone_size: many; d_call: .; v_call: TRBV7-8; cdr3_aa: CASSLKHRDANTGELFF; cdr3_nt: TGTGCCAGCAGCTTAAAACACAGGGACGCGAACACCGGGGAGCTGTTTTTT
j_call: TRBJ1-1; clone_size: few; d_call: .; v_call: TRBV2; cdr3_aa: CASWSMNTEAFF; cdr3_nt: TGTGCCAGCTGGTCGATGAACACTGAAGCTTTCTTT
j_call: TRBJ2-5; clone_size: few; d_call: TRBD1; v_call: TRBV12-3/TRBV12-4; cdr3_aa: CASTPGGWETQYF; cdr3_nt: TGTGCCAGCACTCCAGGGGGTTGGGAGACCCAGTACTTC
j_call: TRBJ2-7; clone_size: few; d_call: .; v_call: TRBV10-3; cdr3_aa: CAISEPGLYSAYEQYF; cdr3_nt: TGTGCCATCAGTGAGCCAGGACTCTACTCCGCCTACGAGCAGTACTTC
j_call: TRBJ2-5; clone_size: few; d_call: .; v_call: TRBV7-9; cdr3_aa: CASRHPRDGGETQYF; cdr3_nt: TGTGCCAGCAGGCATCCCCGGGACGGTGGGGAGACCCAGTACTTC
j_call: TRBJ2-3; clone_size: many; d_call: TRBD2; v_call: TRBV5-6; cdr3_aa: CASRTSHTDTQYF; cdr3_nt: TGTGCCAGCCGGACTAGTCACACAGATACGCAGTATTTT
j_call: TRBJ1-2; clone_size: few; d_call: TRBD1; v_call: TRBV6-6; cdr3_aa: CASSAPDREANYGYTF; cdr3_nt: TGTGCCAGCAGTGCTCCTGACAGGGAAGCTAACTATGGCTACACCTTC
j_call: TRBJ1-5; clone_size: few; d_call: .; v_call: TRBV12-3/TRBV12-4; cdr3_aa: CASTAGLSNQPQHF; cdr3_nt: TGTGCCAGCACTGCAGGGCTTAGCAATCAGCCCCAGCATTTT
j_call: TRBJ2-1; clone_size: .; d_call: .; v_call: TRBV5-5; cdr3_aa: CASSLAGYRTEQFF; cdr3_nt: TGTGCCAGCAGCTTGGCTGGATACCGAACTGAGCAGTTCTTC
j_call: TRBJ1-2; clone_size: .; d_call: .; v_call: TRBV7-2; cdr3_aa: CASSRDSRGIVNHGYTF; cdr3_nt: TGTGCCAGCAGTCGCGATTCCCGGGGCATAGTCAACCATGGCTACACCTTC
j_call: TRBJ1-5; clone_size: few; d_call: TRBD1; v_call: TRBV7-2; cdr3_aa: CASSPTDRGKAKEPQHF; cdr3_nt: TGTGCCAGCAGCCCAACCGACAGGGGAAAAGCGAAGGAGCCCCAGCATTTT
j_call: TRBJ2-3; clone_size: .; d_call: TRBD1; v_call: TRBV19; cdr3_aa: CASRRDSFMTDTQYF; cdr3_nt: TGTGCCAGTAGAAGGGACAGCTTTATGACAGATACGCAGTATTTT
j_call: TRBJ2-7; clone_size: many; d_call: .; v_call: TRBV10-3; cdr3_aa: CAISGYGYEQYF; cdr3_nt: TGTGCCATCAGTGGGTATGGGTACGAGCAGTACTTC
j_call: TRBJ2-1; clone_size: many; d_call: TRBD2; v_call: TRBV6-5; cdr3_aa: CASSYSGSGGAYEQFF; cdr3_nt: TGTGCCAGCAGTTACTCGGGTAGCGGGGGGGCCTATGAGCAGTTCTTC
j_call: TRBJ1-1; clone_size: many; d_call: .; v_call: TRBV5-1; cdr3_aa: CASSSSTGMNTEAFF; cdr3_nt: TGCGCCAGCAGCTCCTCGACAGGAATGAACACTGAAGCTTTCTTT
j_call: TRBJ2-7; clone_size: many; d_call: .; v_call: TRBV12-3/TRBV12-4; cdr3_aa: CASSLIDIGEQYF; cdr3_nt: TGTGCCAGCAGTTTGATTGACATAGGCGAGCAGTACTTC
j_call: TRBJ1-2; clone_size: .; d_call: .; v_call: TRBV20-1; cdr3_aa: CSARDLGRRGYGYTF; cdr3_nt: TGCAGTGCTAGAGATCTTGGGCGGCGGGGCTATGGCTACACCTTC
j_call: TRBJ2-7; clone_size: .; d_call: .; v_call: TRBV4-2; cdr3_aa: CDSSHEGREQYF; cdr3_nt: TGTGACAGCAGCCATGAGGGTCGCGAGCAGTACTTC
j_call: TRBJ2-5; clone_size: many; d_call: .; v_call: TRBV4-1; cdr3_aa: CASSQEGDTGGGTQYF; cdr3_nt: TGCGCCAGCAGCCAAGAAGGGGACACCGGGGGAGGGACCCAGTACTTC
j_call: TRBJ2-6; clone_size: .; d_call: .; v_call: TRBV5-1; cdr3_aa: CASSLRDGANVLTF; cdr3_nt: TGCGCCAGCAGCTTACGGGATGGGGCCAACGTCCTGACTTTC
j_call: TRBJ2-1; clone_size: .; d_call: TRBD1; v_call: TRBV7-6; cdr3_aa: CASSRSRTGGFDEQFF; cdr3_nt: TGTGCCAGCAGCAGAAGTCGGACAGGGGGCTTCGATGAGCAGTTCTTC